This TCR beta chain was captured by sequencing in a study of somatic mutations in cytotoxic T cells in rheumatoid arthritis. Trimming shortened V by 5 bases and J by 2 bases, and 9 bases separated the two germline ends. The germline CDR1 and CDR2 sequences are SGHAT and FQNNGV. This CDR3 is 13 amino acids long. General study results and limits: With advancing age, CD8+ clonality climbed in rheumatoid arthritis patients but did not rise in healthy controls. There was no significant difference in CD8+ T-cell clonality between rheumatoid arthritis patients and age-matched healthy controls. Antigenic targets recognized by the expanded CD8+ clones remained undetermined.

Clones were read by immunoSEQ multiplex PCR, and TCRdb kept only the in-frame ones, dropping some. The sample contains some 10,000 clones, 65% to 85% of which appear only once. Turning to this clone: Its antigen remains unidentified.

The V call is TRBV11-2, the J call TRBJ1-1, with D possibly TRBD1 on 5 matching bases. This TCR came from a woman between 45 and 60 years old in good health. Sequencing was performed on CD8+ T cells sorted from blood. The CDR3 spells CASSHDRNTEAFF. The CDR3 DNA follows: TGTGCCAGCAGCCACGACAGAAACACTGAAGCTTTCTTT.